A selection of T cell receptor beta chains follows, all from one sample in a study of OX40 agonist ivuxolimab in advanced cancers. The method was immunoSEQ multiplex PCR; TCRdb's version includes in-frame clones alone and lacks a portion of them. Counted here are about 55,000 clones, around nine tenths occurring once; the ten biggest clones make up under 8%. The sequencing here drew on CD4+ or CD8+ T cells sorted from blood, taken in a trial of the OX40 agonist ivuxolimab. These receptors were obtained from an adult with an advanced solid tumor such as melanoma, head and neck, liver or kidney cancer. CDR3s include the opening cysteine and the closing phenylalanine or tryptophan. The D gene is left open where the match is weak. Rows may omit the clone size; those that give it use once, few, many or a size class.

>TRBV5-1|TRBD1|.|TRBJ2-5
TGCGCCAGCAGCACGGACCAGGGGGCTGGGGAGACCCAGTACTTC
CASSTDQGAGETQYF
>TRBV23-1|.|.|TRBJ2-7
TGCGCCAGCAGTCACCCCGACCCTACCTACGAGCAGTACTTC
CASSHPDPTYEQYF
>TRBV4-2|TRBD2|once|TRBJ2-3
TGTGCCAGCAGCCAAGATAGTAGCGGGCACACAGATACGCAGTATTTT
CASSQDSSGHTDTQYF
>TRBV6-5|TRBD2|.|TRBJ2-5
TGTGCCAGCAGTTCGTGGGCGGTCGGGGGGGAGACCCAGTACTTC
CASSSWAVGGETQYF
>TRBV27|.|.|TRBJ2-3
TGTGCCAGCAGTTTCGGGCATACGCAGTATTTT
CASSFGHTQYF
>TRBV2|TRBD1|.|TRBJ2-5
TGTGCCAGCAGGCCCGACAGGGAAGAGACCCAGTACTTC
CASRPDREETQYF
>TRBV28|.|.|TRBJ1-2
TGTGCCAGCTCCAAGGGGGACTATGGCTACACCTTC
CASSKGDYGYTF
>TRBV27|TRBD2|.|TRBJ2-3
TGTGCCAGCAGTTCCCCGACTAGCCCGAAGAGCACAGATACGCAGTATTTT
CASSSPTSPKSTDTQYF
>TRBV19|TRBD2|.|TRBJ2-5
TGTGCCAGTAGTATAGTAGGACTAGCAGGCGAGACCCAGTACTTC
CASSIVGLAGETQYF
>TRBV5-1|TRBD2|.|TRBJ2-1
TGCGCCAGTAGGGGACTAGCGGGAGGCGAAAGCTCCTACAATGAGCAGTTCTTC
CASRGLAGGESSYNEQFF
>TRBV4-1|TRBD1|.|TRBJ1-4
TGCGCCAGCAGGCGCTTACAGGGGGAGGCTGAAAAACTGTTTTTT
CASRRLQGEAEKLFF
>TRBV25-1|TRBD1|.|TRBJ2-7
TGTGCCAGCAGTTACGGGACAGGGTTTACCTACGAGCAGTACTTC
CASSYGTGFTYEQYF
>TRBV7-7|.|.|TRBJ2-1
TGTGCTAGCAGCACTCAGGTGAACAATGAGCAGTTCTTC
CASSTQVNNEQFF
>TRBV5-1|.|few|TRBJ1-1
TGCGCCAGCAGCTTCTCCGCGCGGGGCACTGAAGCTTTCTTT
CASSFSARGTEAFF